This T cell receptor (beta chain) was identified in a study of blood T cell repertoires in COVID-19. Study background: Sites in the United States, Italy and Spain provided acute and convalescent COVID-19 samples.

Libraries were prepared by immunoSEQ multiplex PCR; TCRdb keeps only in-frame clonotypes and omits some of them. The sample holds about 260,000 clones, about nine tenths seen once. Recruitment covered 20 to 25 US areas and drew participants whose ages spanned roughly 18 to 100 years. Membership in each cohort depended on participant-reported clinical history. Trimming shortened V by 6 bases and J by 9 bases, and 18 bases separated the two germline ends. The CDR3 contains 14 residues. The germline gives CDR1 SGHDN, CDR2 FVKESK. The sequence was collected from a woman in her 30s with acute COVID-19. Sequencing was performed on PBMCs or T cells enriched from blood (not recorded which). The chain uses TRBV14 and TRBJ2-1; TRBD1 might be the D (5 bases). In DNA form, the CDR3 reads TGTGCCAGCAGGAAGGGGCAGGCTTTCGGTGAGCAGTTCTTC. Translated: CASRKGQAFGEQFF.